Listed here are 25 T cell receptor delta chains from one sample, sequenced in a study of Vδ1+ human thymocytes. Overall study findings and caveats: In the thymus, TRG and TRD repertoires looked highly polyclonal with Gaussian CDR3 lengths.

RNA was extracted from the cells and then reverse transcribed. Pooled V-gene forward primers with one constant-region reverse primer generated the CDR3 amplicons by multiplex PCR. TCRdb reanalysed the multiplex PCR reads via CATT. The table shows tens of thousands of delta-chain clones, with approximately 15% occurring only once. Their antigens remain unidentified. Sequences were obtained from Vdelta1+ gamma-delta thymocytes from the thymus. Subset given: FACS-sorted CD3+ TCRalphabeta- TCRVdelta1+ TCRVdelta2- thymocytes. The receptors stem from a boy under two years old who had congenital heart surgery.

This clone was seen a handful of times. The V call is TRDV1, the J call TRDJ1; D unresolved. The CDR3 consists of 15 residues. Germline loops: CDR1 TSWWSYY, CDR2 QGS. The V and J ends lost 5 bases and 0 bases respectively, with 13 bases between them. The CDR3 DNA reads TGTGCTCTTGGGAAAGAGGGGTTGTACACCGATAAACTCATCTTT. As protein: CALGKEGLYTDKLIF.

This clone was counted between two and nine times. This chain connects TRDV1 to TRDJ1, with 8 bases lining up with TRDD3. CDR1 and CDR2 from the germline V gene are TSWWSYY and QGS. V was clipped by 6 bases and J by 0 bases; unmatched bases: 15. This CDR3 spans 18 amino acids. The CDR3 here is CALGACRLGAPYTDKLIF. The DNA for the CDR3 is TGTGCTCTTGGCGCCTGTAGACTGGGGGCCCCGTACACCGATAAACTCATCTTT.

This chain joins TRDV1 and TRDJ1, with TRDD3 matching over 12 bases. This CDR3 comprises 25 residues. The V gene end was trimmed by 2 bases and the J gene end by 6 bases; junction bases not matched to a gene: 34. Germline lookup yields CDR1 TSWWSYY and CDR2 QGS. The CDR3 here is CALGEGPPPSYWGIPPGAHRNKLIF. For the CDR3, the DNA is TGTGCTCTTGGGGAAGGACCCCCTCCCTCGTACTGGGGGATACCCCCAGGGGCACATCGAAATAAACTCATCTTT.

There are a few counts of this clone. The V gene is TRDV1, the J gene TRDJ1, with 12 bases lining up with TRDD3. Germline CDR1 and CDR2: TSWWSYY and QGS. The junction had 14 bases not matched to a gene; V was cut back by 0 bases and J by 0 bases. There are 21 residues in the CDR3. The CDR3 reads CALGELSDLGDTTFYTDKLIF. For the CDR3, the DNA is TGTGCTCTTGGGGAACTATCAGATCTGGGGGATACGACCTTTTACACCGATAAACTCATCTTT.

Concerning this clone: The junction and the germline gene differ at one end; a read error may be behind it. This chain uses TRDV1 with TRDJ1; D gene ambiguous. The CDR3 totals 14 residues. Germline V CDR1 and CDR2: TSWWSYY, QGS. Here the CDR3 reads CALGEPKPPFKLTF. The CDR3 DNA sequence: TGTGCTCTTGGGGAACCGAAACCCCCATTTAAACTCACCTTT.

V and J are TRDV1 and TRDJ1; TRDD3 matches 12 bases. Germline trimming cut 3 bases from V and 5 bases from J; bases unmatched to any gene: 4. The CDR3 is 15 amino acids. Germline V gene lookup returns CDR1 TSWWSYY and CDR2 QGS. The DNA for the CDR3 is TGTGCTCTTGGGGATACTGGGGGATACATGGATAAACTCATCTTT. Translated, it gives CALGDTGGYMDKLIF.

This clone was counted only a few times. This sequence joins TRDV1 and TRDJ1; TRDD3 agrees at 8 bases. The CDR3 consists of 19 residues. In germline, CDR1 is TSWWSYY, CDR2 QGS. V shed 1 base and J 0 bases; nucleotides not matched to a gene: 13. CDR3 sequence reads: CALGEQGTGGPLYTDKLIF. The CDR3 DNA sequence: TGTGCTCTTGGGGAACAGGGGACTGGGGGTCCTCTGTACACCGATAAACTCATCTTT.

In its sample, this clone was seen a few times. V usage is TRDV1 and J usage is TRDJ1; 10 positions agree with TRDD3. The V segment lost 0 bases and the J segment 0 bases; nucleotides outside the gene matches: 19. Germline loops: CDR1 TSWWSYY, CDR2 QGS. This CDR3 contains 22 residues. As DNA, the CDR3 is TGTGCTCTTGGGGAACTCGCTTCCTACGTTCTCCCTGGGGGATATTACACCGATAAACTCATCTTT. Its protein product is CALGELASYVLPGGYYTDKLIF.

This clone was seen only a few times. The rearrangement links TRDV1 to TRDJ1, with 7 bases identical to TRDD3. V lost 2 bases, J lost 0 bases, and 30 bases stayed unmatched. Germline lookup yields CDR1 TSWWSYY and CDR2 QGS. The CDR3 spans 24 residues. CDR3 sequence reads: CALGEDLPAPLPMGIRKYTDKLIF. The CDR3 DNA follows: TGTGCTCTTGGGGAAGACCTCCCGGCCCCACTTCCGATGGGGATAAGAAAGTACACCGATAAACTCATCTTT.

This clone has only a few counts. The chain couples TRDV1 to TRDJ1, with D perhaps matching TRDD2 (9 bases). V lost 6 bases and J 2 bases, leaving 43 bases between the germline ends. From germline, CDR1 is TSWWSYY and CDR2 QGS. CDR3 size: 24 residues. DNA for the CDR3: TGTGCTCTTGGACAACGGGGACTCGGCCTTCCTACGATGTTGGGGGATTGTCGAACCGATAAACTCATCTTT. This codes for CALGQRGLGLPTMLGDCRTDKLIF.

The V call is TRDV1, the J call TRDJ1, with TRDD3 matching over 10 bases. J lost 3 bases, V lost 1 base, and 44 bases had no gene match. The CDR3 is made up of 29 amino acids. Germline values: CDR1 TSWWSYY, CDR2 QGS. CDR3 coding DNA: TGTGCTCTTGGGGAACCCTCCTACGACAGTTACCAATCTCAGTCGAAAACTGGGGGATCCACACCACACGCCGATAAACTCATCTTT. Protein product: CALGEPSYDSYQSQSKTGGSTPHADKLIF.

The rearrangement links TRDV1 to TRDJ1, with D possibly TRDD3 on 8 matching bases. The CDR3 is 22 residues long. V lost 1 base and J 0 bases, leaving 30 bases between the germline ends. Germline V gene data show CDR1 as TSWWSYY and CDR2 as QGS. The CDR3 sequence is CALGEPAAFLRSGGPYTDKLIF. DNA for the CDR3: TGTGCTCTTGGGGAACCGGCAGCTTTCCTACGGTCTGGGGGACCGTACACCGATAAACTCATCTTT.

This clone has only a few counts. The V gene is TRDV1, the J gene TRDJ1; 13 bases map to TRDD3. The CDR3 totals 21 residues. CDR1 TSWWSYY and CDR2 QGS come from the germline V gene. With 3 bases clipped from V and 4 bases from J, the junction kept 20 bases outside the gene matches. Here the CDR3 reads CALGDNHYPDYWGIRGDKLIF. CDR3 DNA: TGTGCTCTTGGGGACAATCACTACCCCGATTACTGGGGGATACGGGGCGATAAACTCATCTTT.

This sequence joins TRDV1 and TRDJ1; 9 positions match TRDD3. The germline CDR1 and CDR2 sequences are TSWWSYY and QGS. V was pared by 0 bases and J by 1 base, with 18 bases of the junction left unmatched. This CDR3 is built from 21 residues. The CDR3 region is CALGELTYRGIPSLVTDKLIF. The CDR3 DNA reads TGTGCTCTTGGGGAACTTACCTACAGGGGGATACCGTCGTTGGTCACCGATAAACTCATCTTT.

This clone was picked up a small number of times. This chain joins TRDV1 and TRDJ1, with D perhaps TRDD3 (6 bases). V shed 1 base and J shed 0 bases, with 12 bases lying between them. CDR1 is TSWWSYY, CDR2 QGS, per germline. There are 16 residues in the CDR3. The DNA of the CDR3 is TGTGCTCTTGGGGAACGGGGATCCACCTACACCGATAAACTCATCTTT. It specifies CALGERGSTYTDKLIF.

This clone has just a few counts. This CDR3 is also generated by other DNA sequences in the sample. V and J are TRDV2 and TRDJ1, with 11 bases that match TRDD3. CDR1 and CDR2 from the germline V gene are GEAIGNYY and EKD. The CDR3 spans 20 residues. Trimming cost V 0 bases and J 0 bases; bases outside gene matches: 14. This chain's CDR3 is CACDTVLLGDKRGNTDKLIF. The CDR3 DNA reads TGTGCCTGTGACACCGTCCTACTGGGGGATAAACGGGGGAACACCGATAAACTCATCTTT.

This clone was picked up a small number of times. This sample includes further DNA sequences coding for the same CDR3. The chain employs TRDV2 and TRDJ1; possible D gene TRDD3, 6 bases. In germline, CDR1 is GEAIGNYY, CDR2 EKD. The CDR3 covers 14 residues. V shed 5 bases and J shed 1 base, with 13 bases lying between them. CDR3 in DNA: TGTGCCTGTGCTAGGGATATGAGCACCGATAAACTCATCTTT. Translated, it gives CACARDMSTDKLIF.

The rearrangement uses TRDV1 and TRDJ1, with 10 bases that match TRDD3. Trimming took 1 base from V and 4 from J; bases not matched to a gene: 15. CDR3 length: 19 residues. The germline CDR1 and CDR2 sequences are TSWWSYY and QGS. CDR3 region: CALGEPPYFWGIPGDKLIF. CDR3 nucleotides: TGTGCTCTTGGGGAACCTCCCTACTTTTGGGGGATACCAGGCGATAAACTCATCTTT.

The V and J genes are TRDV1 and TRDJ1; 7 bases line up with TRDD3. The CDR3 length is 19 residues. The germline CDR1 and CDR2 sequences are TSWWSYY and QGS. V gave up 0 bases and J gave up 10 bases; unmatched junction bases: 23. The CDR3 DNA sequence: TGTGCTCTTGGGGAACTCAGCCTTACAGTCGGGGGATCCGTTCCTGCACTCATCTTT. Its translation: CALGELSLTVGGSVPALIF.

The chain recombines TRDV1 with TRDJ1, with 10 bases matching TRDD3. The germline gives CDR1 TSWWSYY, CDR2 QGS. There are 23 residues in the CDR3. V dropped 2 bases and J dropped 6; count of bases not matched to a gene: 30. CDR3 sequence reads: CALGERPFTTWGILETPGHKLIF. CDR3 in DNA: TGTGCTCTTGGGGAAAGGCCTTTCACTACGTGGGGGATACTCGAAACACCCGGCCATAAACTCATCTTT.

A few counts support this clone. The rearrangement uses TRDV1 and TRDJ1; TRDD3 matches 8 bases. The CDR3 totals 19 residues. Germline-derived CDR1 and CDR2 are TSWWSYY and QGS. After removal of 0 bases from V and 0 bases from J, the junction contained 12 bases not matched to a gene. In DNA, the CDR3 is TGTGCTCTTGGGGAACTGATCCTACACCACTGGGGGTACACCGATAAACTCATCTTT. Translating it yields CALGELILHHWGYTDKLIF.

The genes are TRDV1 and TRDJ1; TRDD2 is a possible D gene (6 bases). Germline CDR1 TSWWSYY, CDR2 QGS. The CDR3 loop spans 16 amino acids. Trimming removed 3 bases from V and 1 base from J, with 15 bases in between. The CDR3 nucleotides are TGTGCTCTTGGGGAGCACTTCCTGTACCTCACCGATAAACTCATCTTT. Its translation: CALGEHFLYLTDKLIF.

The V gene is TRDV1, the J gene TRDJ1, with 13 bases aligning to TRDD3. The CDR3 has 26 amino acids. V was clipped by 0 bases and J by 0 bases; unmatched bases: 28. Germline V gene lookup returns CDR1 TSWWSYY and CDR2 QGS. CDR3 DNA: TGTGCTCTTGGGGAACTCCGGCTGCTTCCTACGATACTGGGGGATACGGGTTACTTGTACACCGATAAACTCATCTTT. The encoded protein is CALGELRLLPTILGDTGYLYTDKLIF.

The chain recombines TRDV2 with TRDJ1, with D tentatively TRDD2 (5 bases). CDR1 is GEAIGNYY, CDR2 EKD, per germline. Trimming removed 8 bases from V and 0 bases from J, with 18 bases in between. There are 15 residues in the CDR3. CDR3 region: CAYDPLLPDTDKLIF. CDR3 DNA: TGTGCCTATGATCCCCTTCTTCCCGACACCGATAAACTCATCTTT.

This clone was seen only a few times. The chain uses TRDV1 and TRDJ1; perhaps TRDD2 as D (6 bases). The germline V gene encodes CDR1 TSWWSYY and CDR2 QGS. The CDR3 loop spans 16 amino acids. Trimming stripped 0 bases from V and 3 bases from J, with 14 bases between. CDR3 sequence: CALGELIPKRADKLIF. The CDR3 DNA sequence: TGTGCTCTTGGGGAACTGATTCCTAAAAGGGCCGATAAACTCATCTTT.